The text below deals with one T cell receptor beta chain. This specimen belongs to a study of blood T cell repertoires in COVID-19. For the study at large: Samples taken during acute and convalescent COVID-19 were collected in the United States, Italy and Spain.

Here immunoSEQ multiplex PCR was the method, and the copy in TCRdb shows in-frame clones only, minus some. This sample has 150,000 to 200,000 clones; over 75% occur once, and the top ten carry 6.5% to 8.5%. This study enrolled people aged 18 to 89 from roughly 22 US geographic areas. This CDR3 has 16 amino acids. Per the germline V gene, CDR1 is ENHRY and CDR2 is SYGVKD. V was pared by 3 bases and J by 4 bases, with 9 bases of the junction left unmatched. Sequenced sample: PBMCs or T cells enriched from blood (not recorded which). This clonotype originated in a woman aged 45-65 years who had recovered from COVID-19. The V gene is TRBV10-3, the J gene TRBJ2-7, with 10 bases lining up with TRBD2. The CDR3 reads CAISEAELAGRYEQYF. CDR3 nucleotide sequence: TGTGCCATCAGTGAAGCGGAACTAGCGGGGAGATACGAGCAGTACTTC.